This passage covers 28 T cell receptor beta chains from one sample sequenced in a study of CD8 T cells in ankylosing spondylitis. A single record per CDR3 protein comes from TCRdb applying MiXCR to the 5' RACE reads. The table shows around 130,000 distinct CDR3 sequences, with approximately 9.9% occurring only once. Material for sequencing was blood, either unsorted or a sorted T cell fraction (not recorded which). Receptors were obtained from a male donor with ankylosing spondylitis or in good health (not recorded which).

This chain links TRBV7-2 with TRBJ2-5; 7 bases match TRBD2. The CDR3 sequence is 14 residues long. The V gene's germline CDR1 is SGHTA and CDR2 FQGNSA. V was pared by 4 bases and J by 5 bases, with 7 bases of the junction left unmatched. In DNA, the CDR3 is TGTGCCAGCAGCTCTGGACTAGACGGGGAGACCCAGTACTTC. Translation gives CASSSGLDGETQYF.

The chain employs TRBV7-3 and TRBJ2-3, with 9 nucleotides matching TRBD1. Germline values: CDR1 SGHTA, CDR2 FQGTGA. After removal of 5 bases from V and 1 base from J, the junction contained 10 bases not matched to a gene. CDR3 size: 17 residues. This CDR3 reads CASSDSQGALGTDTQYF. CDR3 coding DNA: TGTGCCAGCAGCGATTCACAGGGGGCCTTGGGCACAGATACGCAGTATTTT.

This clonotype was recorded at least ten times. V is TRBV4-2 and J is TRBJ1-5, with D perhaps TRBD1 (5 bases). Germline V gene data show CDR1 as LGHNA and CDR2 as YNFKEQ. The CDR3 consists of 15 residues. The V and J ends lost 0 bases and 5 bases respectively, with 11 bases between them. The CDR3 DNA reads TGTGCCAGCAGCCAAGAGGGACGGCGAGATCAGCCCCAGCATTTT. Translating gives CASSQEGRRDQPQHF.

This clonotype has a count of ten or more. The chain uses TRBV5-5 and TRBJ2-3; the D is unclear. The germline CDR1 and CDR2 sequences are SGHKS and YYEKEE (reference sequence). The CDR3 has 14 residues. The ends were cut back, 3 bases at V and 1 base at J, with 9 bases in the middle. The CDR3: CASSSRTGTDTQYF. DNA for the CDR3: TGTGCCAGCAGCTCCCGGACGGGCACAGATACGCAGTATTTT.

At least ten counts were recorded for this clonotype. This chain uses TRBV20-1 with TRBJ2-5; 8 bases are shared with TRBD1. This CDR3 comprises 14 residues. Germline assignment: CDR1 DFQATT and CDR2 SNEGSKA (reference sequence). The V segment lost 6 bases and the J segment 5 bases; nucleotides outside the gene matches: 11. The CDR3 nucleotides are TGCAGTGCCGCTGACAGGGGAAATAGGGAGACCCAGTACTTC. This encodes CSAADRGNRETQYF.

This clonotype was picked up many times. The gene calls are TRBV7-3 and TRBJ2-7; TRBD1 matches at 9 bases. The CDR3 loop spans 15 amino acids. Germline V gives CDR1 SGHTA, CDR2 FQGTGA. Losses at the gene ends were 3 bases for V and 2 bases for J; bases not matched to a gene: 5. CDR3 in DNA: TGTGCCAGCAGCTTGACAGGGGGGTTTCCCTACGAGCAGTACTTC. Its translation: CASSLTGGFPYEQYF.

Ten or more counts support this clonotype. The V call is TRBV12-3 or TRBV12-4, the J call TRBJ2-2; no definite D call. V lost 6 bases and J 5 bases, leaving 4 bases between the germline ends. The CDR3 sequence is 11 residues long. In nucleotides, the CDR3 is TGTGCCAGCAGAAGGACCGGGGAGCTGTTTTTT. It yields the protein CASRRTGELFF.

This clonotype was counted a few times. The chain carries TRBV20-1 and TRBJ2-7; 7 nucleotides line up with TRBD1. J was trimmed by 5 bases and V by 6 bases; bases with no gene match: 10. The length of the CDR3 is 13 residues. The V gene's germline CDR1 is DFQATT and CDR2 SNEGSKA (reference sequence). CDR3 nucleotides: TGCAGTGCGTCGACAGGGCGTGTCGACGAGCAGTACTTC. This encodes CSASTGRVDEQYF.

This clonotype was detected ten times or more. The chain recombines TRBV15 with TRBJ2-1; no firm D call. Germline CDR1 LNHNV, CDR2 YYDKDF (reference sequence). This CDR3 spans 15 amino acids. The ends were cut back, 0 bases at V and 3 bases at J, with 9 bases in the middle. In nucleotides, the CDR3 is TGTGCCACCAGCAGAGATCGAGGTCGCTACAATGAGCAGTTCTTC. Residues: CATSRDRGRYNEQFF. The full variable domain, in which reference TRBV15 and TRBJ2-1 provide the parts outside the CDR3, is DAMVIQNPRYQVTQFGKPVTLSCSQTLNHNVMYWYQQKSSQAPKLLFHYYDKDFNNEADTPDNFQSRRPNTSFCFLDIRSPGLGDTAMYLCATSRDRGRYNEQFFGPGTRLTVL.

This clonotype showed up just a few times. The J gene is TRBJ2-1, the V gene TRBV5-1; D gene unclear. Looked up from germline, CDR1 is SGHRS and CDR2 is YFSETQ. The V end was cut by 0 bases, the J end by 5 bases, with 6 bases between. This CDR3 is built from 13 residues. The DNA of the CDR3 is TGCGCCAGCAGCTTGGCTGCGAACAATGAGCAGTTCTTC. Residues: CASSLAANNEQFF.

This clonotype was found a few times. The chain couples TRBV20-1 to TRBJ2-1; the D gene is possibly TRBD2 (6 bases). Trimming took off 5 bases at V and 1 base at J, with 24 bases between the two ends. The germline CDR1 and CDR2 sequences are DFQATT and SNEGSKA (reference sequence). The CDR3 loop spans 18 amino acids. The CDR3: CSAEAGTGLYKSYNEQFF. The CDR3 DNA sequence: TGCAGTGCTGAAGCCGGAACGGGACTGTACAAGTCCTACAATGAGCAGTTCTTC.

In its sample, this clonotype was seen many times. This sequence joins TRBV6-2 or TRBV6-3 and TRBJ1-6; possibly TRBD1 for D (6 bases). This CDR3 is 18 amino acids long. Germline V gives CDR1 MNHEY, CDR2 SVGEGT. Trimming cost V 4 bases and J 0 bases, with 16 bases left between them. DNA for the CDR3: TGTGCCAGCAGTTCGAAAGGACAGTCAAGCTCCTATAATTCACCCCTCCACTTT. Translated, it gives CASSSKGQSSSYNSPLHF.

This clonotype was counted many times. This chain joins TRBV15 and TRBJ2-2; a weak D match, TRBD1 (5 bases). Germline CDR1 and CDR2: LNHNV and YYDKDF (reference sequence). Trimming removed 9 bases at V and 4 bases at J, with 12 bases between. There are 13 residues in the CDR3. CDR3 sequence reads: CATRLRGTGELFF. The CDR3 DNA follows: TGTGCCACTAGGTTAAGGGGCACCGGGGAGCTGTTTTTT.

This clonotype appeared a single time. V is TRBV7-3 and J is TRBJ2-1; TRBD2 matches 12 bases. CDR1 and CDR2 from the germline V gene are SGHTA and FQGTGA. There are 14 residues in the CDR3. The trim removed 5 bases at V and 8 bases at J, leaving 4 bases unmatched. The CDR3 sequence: CASSRTSGNYEQFF. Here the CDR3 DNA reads TGTGCCAGCAGCCGGACTAGCGGGAACTATGAGCAGTTCTTC.

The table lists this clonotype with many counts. CDR3 DNA sequence: TGCAGTGCTAGAGGTCAGGGGGTCTACGAGCAGTACTTC. The encoded protein is CSARGQGVYEQYF. This chain uses TRBV20-1 with TRBJ2-7; 7 bases are shared with TRBD1. CDR3 size: 13 residues. Germline CDR1 reads DFQATT; CDR2 reads SNEGSKA (reference sequence). With 1 base clipped from V and 3 bases from J, the junction kept 3 bases outside the gene matches.

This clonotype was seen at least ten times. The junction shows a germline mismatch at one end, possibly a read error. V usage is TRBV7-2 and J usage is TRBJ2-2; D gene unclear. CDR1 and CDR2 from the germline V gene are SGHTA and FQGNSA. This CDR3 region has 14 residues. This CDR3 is CASSLVGNTGELFF. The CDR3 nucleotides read TGTGCCAGCAGCTTAGTGGGAAACACTGGGGAGCTGTTTTTT.

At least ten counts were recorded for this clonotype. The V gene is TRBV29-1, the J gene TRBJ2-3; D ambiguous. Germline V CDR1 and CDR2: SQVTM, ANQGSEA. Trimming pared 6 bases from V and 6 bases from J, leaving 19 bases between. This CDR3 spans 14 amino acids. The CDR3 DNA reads TGCAGCGTAAGCCGGAGATTTACCTCCGATACGCAGTATTTT. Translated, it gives CSVSRRFTSDTQYF.

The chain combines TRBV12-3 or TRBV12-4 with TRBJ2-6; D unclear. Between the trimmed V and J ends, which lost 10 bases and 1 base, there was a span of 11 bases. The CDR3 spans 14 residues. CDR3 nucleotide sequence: TGTGCCACCCGATACGGTTCTGGGGCCAACGTCCTGACTTTC. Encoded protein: CATRYGSGANVLTF.

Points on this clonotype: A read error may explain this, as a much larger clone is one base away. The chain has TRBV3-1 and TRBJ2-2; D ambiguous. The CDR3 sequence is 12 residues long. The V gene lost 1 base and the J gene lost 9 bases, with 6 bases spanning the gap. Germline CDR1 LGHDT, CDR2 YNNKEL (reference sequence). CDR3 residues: CASSQGARELFF. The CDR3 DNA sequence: TGTGCCAGCAGCCAAGGGGCCCGGGAGCTGTTTTTT.

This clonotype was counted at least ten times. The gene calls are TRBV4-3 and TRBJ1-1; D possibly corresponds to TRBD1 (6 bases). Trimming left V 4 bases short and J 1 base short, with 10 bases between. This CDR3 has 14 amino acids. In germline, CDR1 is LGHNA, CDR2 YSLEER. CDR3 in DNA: TGCGCCAGCAGCCCCGGGACACCGAACACTGAAGCTTTCTTT. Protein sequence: CASSPGTPNTEAFF.

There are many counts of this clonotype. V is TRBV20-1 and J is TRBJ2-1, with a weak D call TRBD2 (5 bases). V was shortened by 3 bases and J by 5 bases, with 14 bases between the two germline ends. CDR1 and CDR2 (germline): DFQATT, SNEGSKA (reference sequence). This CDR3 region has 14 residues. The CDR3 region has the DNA TGCAGTGCTAGTTGGGCTAGCCGCAACAATGAGCAGTTCTTC. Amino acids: CSASWASRNNEQFF.

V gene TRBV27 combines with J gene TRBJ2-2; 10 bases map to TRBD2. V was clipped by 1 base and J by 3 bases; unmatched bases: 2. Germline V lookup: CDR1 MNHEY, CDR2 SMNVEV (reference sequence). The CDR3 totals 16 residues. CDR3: CASSLWGTSDTGELFF. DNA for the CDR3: TGTGCCAGCAGTTTATGGGGGACTAGCGACACCGGGGAGCTGTTTTTT.

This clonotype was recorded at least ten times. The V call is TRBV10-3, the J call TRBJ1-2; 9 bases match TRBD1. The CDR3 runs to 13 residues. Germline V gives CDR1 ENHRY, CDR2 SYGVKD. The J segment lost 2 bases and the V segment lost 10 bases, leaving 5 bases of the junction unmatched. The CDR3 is CATRTGANYGYTF. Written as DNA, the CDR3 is TGTGCCACCAGGACAGGGGCAAACTATGGCTACACCTTC.

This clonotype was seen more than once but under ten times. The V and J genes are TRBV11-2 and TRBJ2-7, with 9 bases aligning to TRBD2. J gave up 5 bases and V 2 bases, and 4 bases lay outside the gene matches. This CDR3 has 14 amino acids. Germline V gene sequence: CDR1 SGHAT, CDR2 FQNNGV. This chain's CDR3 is CASSLLRLADEQYF. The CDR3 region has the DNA TGTGCCAGCAGCTTATTAAGACTAGCGGACGAGCAGTACTTC.

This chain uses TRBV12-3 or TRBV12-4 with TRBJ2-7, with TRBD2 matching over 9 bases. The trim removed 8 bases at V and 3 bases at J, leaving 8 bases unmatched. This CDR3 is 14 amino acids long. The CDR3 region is CASLRNSGSYEQYF. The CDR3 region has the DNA TGTGCCAGCCTAAGAAATAGCGGGAGCTACGAGCAGTACTTC.

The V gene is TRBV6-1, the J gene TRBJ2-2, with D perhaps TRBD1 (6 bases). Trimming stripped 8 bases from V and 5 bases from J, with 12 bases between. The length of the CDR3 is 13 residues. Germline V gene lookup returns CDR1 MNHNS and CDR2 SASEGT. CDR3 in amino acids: CASGNRVTGELFF. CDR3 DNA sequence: TGTGCCAGCGGGAACAGGGTTACCGGGGAGCTGTTTTTT.

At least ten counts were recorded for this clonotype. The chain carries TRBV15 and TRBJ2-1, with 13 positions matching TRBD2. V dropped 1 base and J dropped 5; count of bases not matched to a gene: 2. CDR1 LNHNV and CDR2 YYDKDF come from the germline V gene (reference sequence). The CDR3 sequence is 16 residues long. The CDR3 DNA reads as TGTGCCACCAGCAGAGGAGGGACTAGCGGGAACAATGAGCAGTTCTTC. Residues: CATSRGGTSGNNEQFF.

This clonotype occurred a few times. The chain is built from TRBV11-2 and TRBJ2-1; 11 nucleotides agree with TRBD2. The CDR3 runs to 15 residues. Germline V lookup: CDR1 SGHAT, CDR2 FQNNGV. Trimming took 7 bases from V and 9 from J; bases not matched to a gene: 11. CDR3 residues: CASMLAGGRFSEQFF. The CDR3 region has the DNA TGTGCCAGCATGCTAGCGGGAGGTAGGTTCAGTGAGCAGTTCTTC.